These 18 T cell receptor beta chains were sequenced from one sample in a study of response to subunit inactivated influenza vaccine. From the RT-PCR reads, TCRdb called clonotypes with MiXCR, one entry per CDR3 protein. The sample records 400,000 to 550,000 distinct CDR3 sequences, over 25% being singletons. The sequencing used CD4+ T cells sorted from PBMCs, collected 5 days after vaccination. Receptors were obtained from a man aged 50 to 59 who received an inactivated influenza vaccine.

This chain links TRBV12-3 or TRBV12-4 with TRBJ1-2; no clear D gene. CDR3 length: 13 amino acids. The V end was cut by 3 bases, the J end by 7 bases, with 12 bases between. CDR3 in amino acids: CASSFQASSGYTF. CDR3 bases: TGTGCCAGCAGTTTTCAGGCTAGCTCTGGCTACACCTTC.

This rearrangement joins TRBV4-1 to TRBJ1-2; no firm D call. Trimming stripped 1 base from V and 7 bases from J, with 13 bases between. The CDR3 is 14 residues long. Germline loops: CDR1 MGHRA, CDR2 YSYEKL. CDR3 amino acids: CASSQGQEAGGYTF. The CDR3 bases are TGCGCCAGCAGCCAAGGGCAGGAAGCGGGTGGCTACACCTTC.

This clonotype came up a few times. The chain joins TRBV27 to TRBJ2-1; D is ambiguous. Between the trimmed V and J ends, which lost 11 bases and 5 bases, there was a span of 10 bases. This CDR3 region has 11 residues. Germline V gene lookup returns CDR1 MNHEY and CDR2 SMNVEV (reference sequence). Here the CDR3 reads CAWRINNEQFF. The CDR3 DNA sequence: TGTGCCTGGAGAATTAACAATGAGCAGTTCTTC.

This clonotype was detected only once. This chain links TRBV10-2 with TRBJ1-4; the D gene is possibly TRBD1 (6 bases). Germline V lookup: CDR1 WSHSY, CDR2 SAAADI. The length of the CDR3 is 11 residues. The ends were cut back, 4 bases at V and 12 bases at J, with 9 bases in the middle. This CDR3 reads CASSGGQELFF. CDR3 in DNA: TGCGCCAGCAGTGGGGGACAAGAACTGTTTTTT.

The gene calls are TRBV20-1 and TRBJ2-7, with 10 positions matching TRBD2. Germline V CDR1 and CDR2: DFQATT, SNEGSKA (reference sequence). The CDR3 runs 14 residues. The V segment lost 4 bases and the J segment 6 bases; nucleotides outside the gene matches: 9. CDR3 DNA sequence: TGCAGTGCTATCCGAAGCGGGAGGGCCTTCGAGCAGTACTTC. Protein sequence: CSAIRSGRAFEQYF.

The chain uses TRBV29-1 and TRBJ2-4, with 7 bases lining up with TRBD2. The germline gives CDR1 SQVTM, CDR2 ANQGSEA. V gave up 5 bases and J gave up 10 bases; unmatched junction bases: 14. The CDR3 covers 14 residues. Here the CDR3 reads CSVQKAGAAGIQYF. The CDR3 nucleotides read TGCAGCGTTCAAAAGGCGGGAGCAGCGGGGATTCAGTACTTC.

This clonotype was recorded a few times. This sequence joins TRBV19 and TRBJ1-2; maybe TRBD1 (5 bases). V was pared by 5 bases and J by 2 bases, with 12 bases between. The CDR3 contains 14 residues. CDR1 is LNHDA, CDR2 SQIVND, per germline (reference sequence). In DNA form, the CDR3 reads TGTGCCAGTAGTTTTGGGACGGGGAACTATGGCTACACCTTC. It specifies CASSFGTGNYGYTF. The variable domain in full, completed from reference TRBV19 and TRBJ1-2, reads DGGITQSPKYLFRKEGQNVTLSCEQNLNHDAMYWYRQDPGQGLRLIYYSQIVNDFQKGDIAEGYSVSREKKESFPLTVTSAQKNPTAFYLCASSFGTGNYGYTFGSGTRLTVV.

The chain uses TRBV12-3 or TRBV12-4 and TRBJ1-6; TRBD1 is a possible D gene (6 bases). Trimming left V 4 bases short and J 5 bases short, with 12 bases between. CDR3 length equals 15 residues. This chain's CDR3 is CASSYGTLDNSPLHF. CDR3 DNA: TGTGCCAGCAGTTACGGGACACTGGATAATTCACCCCTCCACTTT.

The V gene is TRBV6-5, the J gene TRBJ2-7; the D gene could be TRBD1 or TRBD2 (5 bases each). CDR1 MNHEY and CDR2 SVGAGI come from the germline V gene. The germline V and J ends were trimmed by 7 bases and 2 bases, with 9 bases remaining between them. This CDR3 is built from 12 residues. CDR3 protein: CASKGTAYEQYF. In nucleotides, the CDR3 is TGTGCCAGCAAGGGGACCGCCTACGAGCAGTACTTC.

The sample holds a few counts of this clonotype. The chain combines TRBV28 with TRBJ1-2, with unresolved D. V lost 4 bases and J lost 4, with 13 bases in between. This CDR3 is 14 amino acids long. CDR1 and CDR2 (germline): MDHEN, SYDVKM. The CDR3 is CASSSRAWGYGYTF. In DNA, the CDR3 is TGTGCCAGCAGTTCGAGGGCCTGGGGCTATGGCTACACCTTC.

The V and J genes are TRBV6-2 or TRBV6-3 and TRBJ2-4; unclear D gene. The CDR3 loop spans 12 amino acids. V dropped 0 bases and J dropped 5 bases, with 2 bases sitting between them. Germline values: CDR1 MNHEY, CDR2 SVGEGT. CDR3 nucleotide sequence: TGTGCCAGCAGTTACTCCGAAAACATTCAGTACTTC. Residues: CASSYSENIQYF.

V and J are TRBV5-4 and TRBJ2-2; 13 bases map to TRBD2. This CDR3 is 19 amino acids long. With V trimmed by 2 bases and J by 6 bases, 13 bases remained unmatched. CDR1 and CDR2 from the germline V gene are SGHNT and YYREEE (reference sequence). The CDR3 DNA is TGTGCCAGCAGCTTCCAACTAGCGGGAGGGCCTCGGGTCTCCGGGGAGCTGTTTTTT. This translates into CASSFQLAGGPRVSGELFF.

As regards this clonotype: At one boundary the junction diverges from the germline segment, which might be a read error. V and J are TRBV7-9 and TRBJ1-6; perhaps TRBD1 as D (5 bases). CDR1 is SEHNR, CDR2 FQNEAQ, per germline (reference sequence). This CDR3 is built from 14 residues. The DNA of the CDR3 is TGTGTCAGCAGCGTGGGGCAGTATAATTCACCCCTCCACTTT. Amino acid sequence: CVSSVGQYNSPLHF. Variable domain in full (rest from reference TRBV7-9 and TRBJ1-6): DTGVSQNPRHKITKRGQNVTFRCDPISEHNRLYWYRQTLGQGPEFLTYFQNEAQLEKSRLLSDRFSAERPKGSFSTLEIQRTEQGDSAMYLCVSSVGQYNSPLHFGNGTRLTVT.

The chain is built from TRBV5-4 and TRBJ2-5; 12 bases map to TRBD2. The CDR3 spans 17 residues. V lost 4 bases to trimming and J lost 5 bases; unmatched junction nucleotides: 12. Per the germline V gene, CDR1 is SGHNT and CDR2 is YYREEE (reference sequence). CDR3 sequence reads: CASSNKRLAGAAETQYF. The CDR3 DNA sequence: TGTGCCAGCAGCAACAAAAGACTAGCGGGGGCTGCTGAGACCCAGTACTTC. Full variable domain (remainder filled in from reference TRBV5-4 and TRBJ2-5): ETGVTQSPTHLIKTRGQQVTLRCSSQSGHNTVSWYQQALGQGPQFIFQYYREEENGRGNFPPRFSGLQFPNYSSELNVNALELDDSALYLCASSNKRLAGAAETQYFGPGTRLLVL.

This clonotype was observed a handful of times. The chain employs TRBV6-5 and TRBJ2-7; maybe TRBD1 (5 bases). Germline-derived CDR1 and CDR2 are MNHEY and SVGAGI. The germline V and J ends were trimmed by 2 bases and 2 bases, with 10 bases remaining between them. The CDR3 is 14 residues long. The CDR3 nucleotides are TGTGCCAGCAGTTACAAGGGGCCTGCCTACGAGCAGTACTTC. Translating it yields CASSYKGPAYEQYF.

This clonotype was seen only a few times. As DNA, the CDR3 is TGCGCCAGCAGCCAGAAAGGGGTTGGATGGGATTCACCCCTCCACTTT. Encoded protein: CASSQKGVGWDSPLHF. The V and J genes are TRBV4-1 and TRBJ1-6; possibly TRBD1 for D (5 bases). This CDR3 comprises 16 residues. Trimming pared 3 bases from V and 8 bases from J, leaving 17 bases between. The V gene's germline CDR1 is MGHRA and CDR2 YSYEKL.

This clonotype was counted between two and nine times. The CDR3 sequence is CASSAQGTVDTIYF. The DNA for the CDR3 is TGTGCCAGCAGCGCGCAGGGGACGGTGGACACCATATATTTT. The V call is TRBV11-2, the J call TRBJ1-3; D perhaps matches TRBD1 (6 bases). The CDR3 runs 14 residues. CDR1 and CDR2 from the germline V gene are SGHAT and FQNNGV. Trimming shortened V by 5 bases and J by 8 bases, and 16 bases separated the two germline ends.

This chain uses TRBV7-9 with TRBJ2-4, with D possibly being TRBD1 (6 bases). V lost 1 base, J lost 5 bases, and 9 bases lay in between. Germline CDR1 reads SEHNR; CDR2 reads FQNEAQ (reference sequence). The CDR3 contains 14 residues. CDR3 sequence: CASSLGQGQNIQYF. As DNA, the CDR3 is TGTGCCAGCAGCTTAGGGCAGGGGCAAAACATTCAGTACTTC.